The present TCR beta chain was sequenced within a study of shared clonotypes between healthy human individuals. V lost 5 bases, J lost 1 base, and 12 bases stayed unmatched. There are 18 residues in the CDR3. Germline V gene sequence: CDR1 LNHDA, CDR2 SQIVND (reference sequence). TCRdb's copy holds only in-frame clones and misses some; the assay was immunoSEQ multiplex PCR. Here the sample spans some 1,100,000 clones, approximately 78% being singletons. Recent acute infections and vaccinations were absent in the healthy HIV-negative adult donors. This receptor was obtained from a man aged 18 to 30 in good health. Some clones in this sample may be carry-over from other donors' samples. The rearrangement joins TRBV19 to TRBJ2-1; 9 nucleotides agree with TRBD1. The sequenced material came from memory CD4+ T cells from PBMCs. Regarding subset: CD45RA-negative fraction. The CDR3 is CASSLYSGQGMSYNEQFF. In DNA form, the CDR3 reads TGTGCCAGTAGTTTATATTCCGGACAGGGGATGTCCTACAATGAGCAGTTCTTC. Supplemented by reference TRBV19 and TRBJ2-1, the full variable domain reads DGGITQSPKYLFRKEGQNVTLSCEQNLNHDAMYWYRQDPGQGLRLIYYSQIVNDFQKGDIAEGYSVSREKKESFPLTVTSAQKNPTAFYLCASSLYSGQGMSYNEQFFGPGTRLTVL.